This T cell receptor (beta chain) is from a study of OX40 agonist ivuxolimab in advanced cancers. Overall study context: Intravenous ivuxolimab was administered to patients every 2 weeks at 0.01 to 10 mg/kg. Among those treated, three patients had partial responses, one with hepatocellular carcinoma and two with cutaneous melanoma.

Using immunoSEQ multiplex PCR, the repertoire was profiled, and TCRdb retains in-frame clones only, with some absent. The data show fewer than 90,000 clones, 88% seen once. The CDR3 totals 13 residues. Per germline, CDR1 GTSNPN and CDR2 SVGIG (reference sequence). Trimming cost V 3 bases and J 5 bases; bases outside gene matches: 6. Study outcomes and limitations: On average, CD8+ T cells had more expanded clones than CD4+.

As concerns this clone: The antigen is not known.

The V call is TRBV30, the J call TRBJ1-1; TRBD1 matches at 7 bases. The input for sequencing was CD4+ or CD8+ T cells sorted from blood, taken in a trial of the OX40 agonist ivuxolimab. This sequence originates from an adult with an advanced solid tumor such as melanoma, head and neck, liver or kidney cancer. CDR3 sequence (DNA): TGTGCCTGGAGACTCGACAGGGATACTGAAGCTTTCTTT. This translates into CAWRLDRDTEAFF.